These T cell receptor beta chains were read from a single sample in a study of early T cells in non-severe SARS-CoV-2 infection. MiXCR was run by TCRdb on the 5' RACE reads, yielding one entry per CDR3 protein. The data contain 50,000 to 70,000 distinct CDR3 sequences, roughly 10% of them singletons. Source material: whole blood. These receptors were obtained from an adult who was a healthcare worker with PCR-confirmed SARS-CoV-2 infection or an uninfected control (not recorded which). Both conserved end residues are part of each CDR3. A D gene is named only where the DNA matches it firmly. Some rows mark clone size as missing; the rest say once, few, many or name a class of expanded clone.

NA	TRBJ2-2	TRBV5-1	NA	CASTRIPNTGELFF	TGCGCCAGCACTAGGATCCCGAACACCGGGGAGCTGTTTTTT
few	TRBJ2-3	TRBV25-1	NA	CASSPSGLLTDTQYF	TGTGCCAGCAGTCCATCCGGACTCCTCACAGATACGCAGTATTTT
few	TRBJ1-2	TRBV5-4	TRBD1	CASSMTGAVLNGYTF	TGTGCCAGCAGCATGACAGGGGCGGTACTTAATGGCTACACCTTC
many	TRBJ2-4	TRBV19	NA	CASSTGDKGFKKYF	TGTGCCAGTAGTACGGGGGATAAAGGATTTAAAAAGTACTTC
NA	TRBJ1-2	TRBV29-1	TRBD1	CSVEGQGHGYTF	TGCAGCGTTGAGGGACAGGGCCACGGCTACACCTTC
many	TRBJ1-1	TRBV20-1	NA	CSARDSRRLMNTEAFF	TGCAGTGCTAGAGACAGTAGACGGTTAATGAACACTGAAGCTTTCTTT
many	TRBJ2-5	TRBV20-1	NA	CSAEVRGQETQYF	TGCAGTGCAGAGGTCAGGGGCCAAGAGACCCAGTACTTC
many	TRBJ2-3	TRBV10-3	TRBD2	CAIRKNLAGDLDTQYF	TGTGCCATCAGGAAGAACCTAGCGGGAGACCTAGATACGCAGTATTTT
many	TRBJ2-6	TRBV27	NA	CASSLGVSGANVLTF	TGTGCCAGCAGTTTAGGGGTCTCTGGGGCCAACGTCCTGACTTTC
many	TRBJ2-1	TRBV7-3	TRBD2	CASSLSGTSGSQAYNEQFF	TGTGCCAGCAGCTTAAGTGGGACTAGCGGGTCCCAGGCCTACAATGAGCAGTTCTTC
many	TRBJ2-7	TRBV11-1	TRBD2	CASSAGAGASYEQYF	TGTGCCAGCAGCGCCGGAGCGGGGGCTTCCTACGAGCAGTACTTC
many	TRBJ2-1	TRBV11-2	TRBD1	CASSSGTGGFNEQFF	TGTGCCAGCAGCTCCGGGACAGGAGGCTTCAATGAGCAGTTCTTC
many	TRBJ1-6	TRBV27	TRBD1	CASSSGTGLFSPLHF	TGTGCCAGCAGTTCCGGGACAGGGCTTTTTTCACCCCTCCACTTT
many	TRBJ2-7	TRBV20-1	NA	CSAPRGNFPEQYF	TGCAGTGCCCCTCGCGGGAATTTCCCCGAGCAGTACTTC
many	TRBJ1-1	TRBV2	NA	CASITPDMRAFF	TGTGCCAGCATTACCCCAGATATGCGGGCTTTCTTT
many	TRBJ2-1	TRBV24-1	NA	CATSDSRRGYNEQFF	TGTGCCACCAGTGATTCCCGAAGGGGGTACAATGAGCAGTTCTTC
many	TRBJ1-2	TRBV24-1	TRBD1	CATSDPDRGYGYTF	TGTGCCACCAGTGATCCCGACAGGGGTTATGGCTACACCTTC
many	TRBJ2-3	TRBV7-6	NA	CASSSVGGSTDTQYF	TGTGCCAGCAGCTCCGTTGGAGGGAGTACAGATACGCAGTATTTT
NA	TRBJ1-6	TRBV7-9	NA	CASSLERWSPLHF	TGTGCCAGCAGCTTAGAGCGTTGGTCACCCCTCCACTTT
many	TRBJ2-7	TRBV20-1	TRBD2	CSAKYAGVRYEQYF	TGCAGTGCTAAGTATGCGGGAGTGAGGTACGAGCAGTACTTC
NA	TRBJ2-1	TRBV2	NA	CASSEGLPLGNEQFF	TGTGCCAGCAGTGAAGGACTACCCCTCGGGAATGAGCAGTTCTTC
few	TRBJ2-7	TRBV6-5	NA	CASSPSSSYEQYF	TGTGCCAGCAGCCCTAGTAGCTCCTACGAGCAGTACTTC
NA	TRBJ1-4	TRBV10-3	NA	CAISRGGGSTNEKLFF	TGTGCCATCAGCCGGGGGGGTGGTTCAACTAATGAAAAACTGTTTTTT
many	TRBJ2-3	TRBV7-7	NA	CASSLTTQRGDTQYF	TGTGCTAGCAGCTTAACAACCCAAAGGGGGGATACGCAGTATTTT
many	TRBJ2-4	TRBV20-1	NA	CSARDLDQRNIQYF	TGCAGTGCTAGAGACCTAGATCAGAGGAACATTCAGTACTTC
many	TRBJ1-1	TRBV6-6	NA	CASSLSPSTEAFF	TGTGCCAGCTCATTGAGCCCTTCCACTGAAGCTTTCTTT
NA	TRBJ2-1	TRBV7-2	TRBD1	CASSRDRILDEQFF	TGTGCCAGCAGCCGGGACAGGATTTTGGATGAGCAGTTCTTC
many	TRBJ2-6	TRBV7-2	NA	CASSLGWGSGANVLTF	TGTGCCAGCAGCTTGGGTTGGGGGTCTGGGGCCAACGTCCTGACTTTC
many	TRBJ2-3	TRBV3-1	TRBD2	CASSHSGRGDTQYF	TGTGCCAGCAGCCATAGCGGGAGGGGAGATACGCAGTATTTT
many	TRBJ2-1	TRBV5-1	NA	CASSLDSSTNYNEQFF	TGCGCCAGCAGCTTGGATTCCAGCACTAACTACAATGAGCAGTTCTTC
many	TRBJ1-2	TRBV9	TRBD1	CASRETGRSYGYTF	TGTGCCAGCAGGGAGACAGGGAGAAGCTATGGCTACACCTTC
many	TRBJ1-1	TRBV25-1	NA	CATIGPENTEAFF	TGTGCCACCATAGGGCCGGAGAACACTGAAGCTTTCTTT
medium-sized	TRBJ2-2	TRBV12-3/TRBV12-4	TRBD2	CASSYLAGPNTGELFF	TGTGCCAGCAGCTACCTAGCGGGCCCTAACACCGGGGAGCTGTTTTTT
many	TRBJ2-5	TRBV7-3	NA	CASSPTGLQETQYF	TGTGCCAGCAGCCCTACGGGACTCCAAGAGACCCAGTACTTC
few	TRBJ2-3	TRBV10-3	TRBD1	CAIKGARGITDTQYF	TGTGCCATCAAGGGGGCCAGGGGGATCACAGATACGCAGTATTTT
NA	TRBJ1-1	TRBV10-3	NA	CAISEFPEGGTEAFF	TGTGCCATCAGTGAGTTTCCAGAGGGGGGTACTGAAGCTTTCTTT
many	TRBJ1-1	TRBV7-2	NA	CASSFRQGGGEAFF	TGTGCCAGCAGCTTTCGGCAGGGCGGAGGCGAAGCTTTCTTT
many	TRBJ2-7	TRBV9	TRBD1	CASSVRTGAEQYF	TGTGCCAGCAGCGTAAGAACAGGGGCGGAGCAGTACTTC
few	TRBJ2-2	TRBV5-1	TRBD1	CASRYGTANTGELFF	TGCGCCAGCAGGTACGGGACAGCCAACACCGGGGAGCTGTTTTTT
NA	TRBJ2-2	TRBV5-1	NA	CASSRGEASTGELFF	TGCGCCAGCAGCCGCGGGGAGGCGAGCACCGGGGAGCTGTTTTTT
many	TRBJ2-2	TRBV7-2	NA	CASSLEAFSYTGELFF	TGTGCCAGCAGCTTAGAAGCGTTTAGTTACACCGGGGAGCTGTTTTTT
NA	TRBJ2-3	TRBV5-1	TRBD1	CASSLGQGGTDTQYF	TGCGCCAGCAGCTTGGGACAGGGGGGAACAGATACGCAGTATTTT
NA	TRBJ2-2	TRBV2	TRBD1	CASSSGQGARSTGELFF	TGTGCCAGCAGTTCCGGACAGGGGGCGCGGAGCACCGGGGAGCTGTTTTTT
NA	TRBJ2-1	TRBV7-3	TRBD2	CASSLGSRGSSYNEQFF	TGTGCCAGCAGCTTAGGGTCCCGCGGGAGCTCCTACAATGAGCAGTTCTTC
few	TRBJ2-7	TRBV2	TRBD1	CASSFFGQGYYEQYF	TGTGCCAGCAGTTTCTTCGGACAGGGGTACTACGAGCAGTACTTC
many	TRBJ2-4	TRBV4-1	NA	CASSQGPPKAKNIQYF	TGCGCCAGCAGCCAAGGCCCGCCTAAGGCCAAAAACATTCAGTACTTC
many	TRBJ2-2	TRBV9	NA	CASGGNREWTGELFF	TGTGCCAGCGGAGGGAATCGGGAGTGGACCGGGGAGCTGTTTTTT
many	TRBJ1-5	TRBV27	NA	CASSLSRGLTGSNQPQHF	TGTGCCAGCAGTTTATCGCGCGGGCTGACGGGTAGCAATCAGCCCCAGCATTTT
many	TRBJ2-4	TRBV20-1	TRBD1	CSASPGQGVEENIQYF	TGCAGTGCTTCACCGGGACAGGGGGTCGAGGAAAACATTCAGTACTTC
many	TRBJ1-1	TRBV7-2	NA	CASSRREGLNTEAFF	TGTGCCAGCAGTAGAAGGGAGGGGTTGAACACTGAAGCTTTCTTT
NA	TRBJ2-5	TRBV7-3	NA	CASSFTPGETQYF	TGTGCCAGCAGTTTTACCCCCGGAGAGACCCAGTACTTC
few	TRBJ2-3	TRBV7-3	NA	CASSSAGTSTDTQYF	TGTGCCAGCAGCTCCGCCGGGACTAGCACAGATACGCAGTATTTT
many	TRBJ2-1	TRBV20-1	NA	CSASFSSYNEQFF	TGCAGTGCTTCTTTTAGCTCCTACAATGAGCAGTTCTTC
few	TRBJ1-1	TRBV29-1	NA	CSVQWTPGMNTEAFF	TGCAGCGTTCAATGGACCCCCGGCATGAACACTGAAGCTTTCTTT
NA	TRBJ2-1	TRBV30	TRBD1	CAWSGYRGNEQFF	TGTGCCTGGAGTGGCTACAGGGGGAATGAGCAGTTCTTC